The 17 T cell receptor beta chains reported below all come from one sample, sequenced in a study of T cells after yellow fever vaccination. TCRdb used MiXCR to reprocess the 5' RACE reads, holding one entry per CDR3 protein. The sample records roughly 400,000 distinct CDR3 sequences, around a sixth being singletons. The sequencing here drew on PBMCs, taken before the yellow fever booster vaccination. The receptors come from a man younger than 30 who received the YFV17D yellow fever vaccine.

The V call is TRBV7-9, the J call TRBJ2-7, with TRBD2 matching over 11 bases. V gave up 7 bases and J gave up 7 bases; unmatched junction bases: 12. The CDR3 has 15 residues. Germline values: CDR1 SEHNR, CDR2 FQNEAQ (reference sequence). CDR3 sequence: CASNEVAGGPKEQYF. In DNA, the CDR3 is TGTGCCAGCAACGAGGTAGCGGGGGGGCCGAAAGAGCAGTACTTC.

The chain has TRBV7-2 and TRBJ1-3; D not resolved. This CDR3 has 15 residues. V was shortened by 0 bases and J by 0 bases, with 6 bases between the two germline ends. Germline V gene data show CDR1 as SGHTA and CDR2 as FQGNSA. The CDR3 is CASSLALTSGNTIYF. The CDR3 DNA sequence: TGTGCCAGCAGCTTAGCCCTGACCTCTGGAAACACCATATATTTT.

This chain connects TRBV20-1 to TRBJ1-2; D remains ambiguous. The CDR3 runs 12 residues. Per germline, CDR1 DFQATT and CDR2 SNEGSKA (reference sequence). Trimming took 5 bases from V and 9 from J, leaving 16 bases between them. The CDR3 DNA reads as TGCAGTGCTCCCTCCGACGGGTGGAGCTACACCTTC. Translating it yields CSAPSDGWSYTF.

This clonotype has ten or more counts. The CDR3 protein is CASSSDDYGYTF. The CDR3 DNA follows: TGCGCCAGCTCCTCGGATGACTATGGCTACACCTTC. The chain recombines TRBV5-1 with TRBJ1-2, with D unresolved. The germline V gene has CDR1 SGHRS and CDR2 YFSETQ. This CDR3 comprises 12 residues. The V and J ends lost 7 bases and 3 bases respectively, with 10 bases between them.

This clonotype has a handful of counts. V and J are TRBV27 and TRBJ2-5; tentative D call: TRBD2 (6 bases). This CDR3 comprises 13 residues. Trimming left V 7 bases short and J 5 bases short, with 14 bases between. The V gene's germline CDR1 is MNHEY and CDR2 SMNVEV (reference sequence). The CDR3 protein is CASKFGGSETQYF. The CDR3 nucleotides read TGTGCCAGCAAATTCGGAGGGTCCGAGACCCAGTACTTC.

CDR3 amino acids: CSARGEQGARYGYTF. CDR3 DNA sequence: TGCAGTGCTAGGGGCGAACAGGGGGCCCGGTATGGCTACACCTTC. The V gene is TRBV20-1, the J gene TRBJ1-2, with 9 bases that match TRBD1. V lost 3 bases and J lost 5; bases outside the gene matches: 10. The V gene's germline CDR1 is DFQATT and CDR2 SNEGSKA (reference sequence). The CDR3 sequence is 15 residues long.

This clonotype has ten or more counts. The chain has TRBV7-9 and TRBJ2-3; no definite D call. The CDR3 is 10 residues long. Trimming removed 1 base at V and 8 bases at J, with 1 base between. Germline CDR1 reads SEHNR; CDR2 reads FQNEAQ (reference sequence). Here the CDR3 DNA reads TGTGCCAGCAGCTTAGGTACGCAGTATTTT. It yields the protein CASSLGTQYF.

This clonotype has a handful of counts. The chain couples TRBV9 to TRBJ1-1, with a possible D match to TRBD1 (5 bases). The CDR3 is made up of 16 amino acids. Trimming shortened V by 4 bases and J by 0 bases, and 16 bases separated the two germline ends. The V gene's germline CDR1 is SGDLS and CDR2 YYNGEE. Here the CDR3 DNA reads TGTGCCAGCAGCCGGGGGATCCAAAAGATGAACACTGAAGCTTTCTTT. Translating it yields CASSRGIQKMNTEAFF.

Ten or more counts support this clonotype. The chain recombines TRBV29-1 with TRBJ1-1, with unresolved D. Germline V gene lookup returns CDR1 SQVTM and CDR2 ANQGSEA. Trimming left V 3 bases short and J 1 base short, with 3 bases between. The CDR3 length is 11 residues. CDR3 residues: CSVDQNTEAFF. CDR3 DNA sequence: TGCAGCGTTGACCAGAACACTGAAGCTTTCTTT. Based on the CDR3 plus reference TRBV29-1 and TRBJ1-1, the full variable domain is SAVISQKPSRDICQRGTSLTIQCQVDSQVTMMFWYRQQPGQSLTLIATANQGSEATYESGFVIDKFPISRPNLTFSTLTVSNMSPEDSSIYLCSVDQNTEAFFGQGTRLTVV.

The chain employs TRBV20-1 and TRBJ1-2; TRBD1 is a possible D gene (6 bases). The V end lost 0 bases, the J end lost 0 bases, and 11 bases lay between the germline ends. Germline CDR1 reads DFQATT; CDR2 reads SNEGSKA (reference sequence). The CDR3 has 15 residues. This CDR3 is CSARDLDRANYGYTF. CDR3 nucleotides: TGCAGTGCTAGAGATCTGGACAGAGCTAACTATGGCTACACCTTC.

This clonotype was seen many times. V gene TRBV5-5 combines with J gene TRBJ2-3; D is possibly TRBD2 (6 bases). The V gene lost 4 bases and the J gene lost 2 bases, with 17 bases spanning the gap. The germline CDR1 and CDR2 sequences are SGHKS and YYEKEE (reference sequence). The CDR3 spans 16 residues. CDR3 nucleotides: TGTGCCAGCAGCCCCCTGACGGGAGCCCCCACAGATACGCAGTATTTT. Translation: CASSPLTGAPTDTQYF.

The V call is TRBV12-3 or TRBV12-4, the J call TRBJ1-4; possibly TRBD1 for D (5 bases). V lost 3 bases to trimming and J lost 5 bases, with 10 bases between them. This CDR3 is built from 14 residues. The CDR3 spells CASSLWGSNEKLFF. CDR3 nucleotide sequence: TGTGCCAGCAGTTTGTGGGGGTCCAATGAAAAACTGTTTTTT.

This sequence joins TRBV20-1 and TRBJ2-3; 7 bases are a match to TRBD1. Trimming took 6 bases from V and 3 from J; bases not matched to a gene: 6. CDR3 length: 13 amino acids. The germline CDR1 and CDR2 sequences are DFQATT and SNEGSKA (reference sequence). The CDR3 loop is CSALDRRTDTQYF. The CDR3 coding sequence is TGCAGTGCATTGGACAGGAGGACAGATACGCAGTATTTT.

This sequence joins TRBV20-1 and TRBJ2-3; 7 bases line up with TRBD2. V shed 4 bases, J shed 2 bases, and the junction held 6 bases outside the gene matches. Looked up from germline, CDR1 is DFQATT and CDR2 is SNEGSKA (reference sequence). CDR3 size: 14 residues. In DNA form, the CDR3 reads TGCAGTGCTATAGCGGGCGATATCACAGATACGCAGTATTTT. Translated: CSAIAGDITDTQYF.

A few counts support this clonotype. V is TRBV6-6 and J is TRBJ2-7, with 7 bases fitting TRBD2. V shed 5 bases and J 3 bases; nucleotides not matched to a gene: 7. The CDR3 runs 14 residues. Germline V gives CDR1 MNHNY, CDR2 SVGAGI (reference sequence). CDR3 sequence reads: CASSTGAGIYEQYF. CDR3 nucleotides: TGTGCCAGCAGTACGGGAGCGGGGATCTACGAGCAGTACTTC.

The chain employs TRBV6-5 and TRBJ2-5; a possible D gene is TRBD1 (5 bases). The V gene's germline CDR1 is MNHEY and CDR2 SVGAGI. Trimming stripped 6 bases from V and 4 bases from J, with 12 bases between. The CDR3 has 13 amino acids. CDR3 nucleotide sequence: TGTGCCAGCAGACCTCAGGGAAGAGAGACCCAGTACTTC. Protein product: CASRPQGRETQYF.

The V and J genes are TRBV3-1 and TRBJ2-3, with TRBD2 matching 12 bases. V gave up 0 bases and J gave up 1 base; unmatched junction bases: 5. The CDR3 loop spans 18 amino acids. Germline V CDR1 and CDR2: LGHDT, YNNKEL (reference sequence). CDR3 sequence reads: CASSQEGLAGSRTDTQYF. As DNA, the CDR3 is TGTGCCAGCAGCCAAGAAGGACTAGCGGGATCGCGCACAGATACGCAGTATTTT.